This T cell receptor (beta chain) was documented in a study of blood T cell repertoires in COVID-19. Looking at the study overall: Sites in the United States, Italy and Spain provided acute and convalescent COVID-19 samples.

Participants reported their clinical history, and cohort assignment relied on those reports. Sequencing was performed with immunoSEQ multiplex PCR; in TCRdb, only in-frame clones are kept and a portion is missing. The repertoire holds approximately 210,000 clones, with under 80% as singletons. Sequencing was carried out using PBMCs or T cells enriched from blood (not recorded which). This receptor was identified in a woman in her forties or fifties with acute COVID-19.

This CDR3 is CASSIGTHNQPQHF. In nucleotides, the CDR3 is TGTGCCAGTAGTATTGGCACCCACAATCAGCCCCAGCATTTT. The V call is TRBV19, the J call TRBJ1-5; D uncertain. Trimming took 3 bases from V and 3 from J, leaving 9 bases between them. CDR3 length: 14 residues. The V gene's germline CDR1 is LNHDA and CDR2 SQIVND (reference sequence).